This TCR beta chain was recovered during a study of cytomegalovirus exposure and HLA in healthy donors. Trimming stripped 5 bases from V and 2 bases from J, with 12 bases between. CDR1 MNHEY and CDR2 SVGAGI come from the germline V gene. The length of the CDR3 is 14 residues. PCR amplification relied on 60 Vbeta primers (plus 13 Jbeta primers). The data were produced by immunoSEQ multiplex PCR, yet TCRdb's version contains in-frame clones alone and is incomplete. This table holds some 130,000 clones, 70% to 80% found once. The chain recombines TRBV6-5 with TRBJ1-2; possible D gene TRBD1, 5 bases. Sequencing was performed on PBMCs. This TCR derives from a middle-aged man in good health and CMV-seropositive. The CDR3 reads CASSRSRANYGYTF. The CDR3 DNA reads as TGTGCCAGCAGTCGATCCAGGGCCAACTATGGCTACACCTTC.